This TCR beta chain was captured in a study of a mutant IDH1 vaccine in newly diagnosed glioma. Only in-frame clones appear in the TCRdb table, and some are missing; sequencing was by immunoSEQ multiplex PCR. In the table there are approximately 44,000 clones, 76% of which are singletons. In the case of this clone: The target antigen is unknown.

Time point: week 35, safety follow-up. The study gave 300 ug of mutant IDH1 20-mer peptide per vaccine dose, with topical imiquimod. The CDR3 length is 17 residues. Trimming took 4 bases from V and 0 from J, leaving 16 bases between them. The germline gives CDR1 SGHDT, CDR2 YYEEEE. The sample was PBMCs, taken from a glioma patient whose treatment included an IDH1 peptide vaccine. The origin of this receptor is a middle-aged man with glioma. V and J are TRBV5-6 and TRBJ2-2; D perhaps matches TRBD1 (5 bases). CDR3 bases: TGTGCCAGCAGCCTAAAGGCAGCACAGGCGAACACCGGGGAGCTGTTTTTT. Residues: CASSLKAAQANTGELFF.